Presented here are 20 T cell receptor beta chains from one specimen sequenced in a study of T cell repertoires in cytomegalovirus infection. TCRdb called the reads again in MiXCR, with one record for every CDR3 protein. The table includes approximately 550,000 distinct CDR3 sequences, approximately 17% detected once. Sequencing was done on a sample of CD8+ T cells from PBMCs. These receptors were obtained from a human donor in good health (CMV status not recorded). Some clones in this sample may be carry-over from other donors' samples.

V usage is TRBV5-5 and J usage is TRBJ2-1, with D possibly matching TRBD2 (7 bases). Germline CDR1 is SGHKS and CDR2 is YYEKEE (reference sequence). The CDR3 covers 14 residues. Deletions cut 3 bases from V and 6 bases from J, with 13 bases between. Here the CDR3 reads CASSWGGRSNEQFF. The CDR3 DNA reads TGTGCCAGCAGCTGGGGGGGCAGGAGCAATGAGCAGTTCTTC.

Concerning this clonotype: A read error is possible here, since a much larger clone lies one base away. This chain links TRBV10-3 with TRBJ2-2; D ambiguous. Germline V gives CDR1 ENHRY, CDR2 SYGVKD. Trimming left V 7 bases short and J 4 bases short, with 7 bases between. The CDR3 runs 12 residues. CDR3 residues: CAITTTTGELFF. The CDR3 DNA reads TGTGCCATCACGACGACCACCGGGGAGCTGTTTTTT.

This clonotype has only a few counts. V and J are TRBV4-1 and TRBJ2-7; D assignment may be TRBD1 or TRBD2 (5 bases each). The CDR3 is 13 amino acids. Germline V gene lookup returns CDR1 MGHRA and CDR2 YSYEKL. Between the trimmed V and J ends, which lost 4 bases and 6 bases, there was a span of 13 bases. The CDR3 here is CASSRDDFGEQYF. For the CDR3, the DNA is TGCGCCAGCAGCCGGGACGATTTCGGCGAGCAGTACTTC.

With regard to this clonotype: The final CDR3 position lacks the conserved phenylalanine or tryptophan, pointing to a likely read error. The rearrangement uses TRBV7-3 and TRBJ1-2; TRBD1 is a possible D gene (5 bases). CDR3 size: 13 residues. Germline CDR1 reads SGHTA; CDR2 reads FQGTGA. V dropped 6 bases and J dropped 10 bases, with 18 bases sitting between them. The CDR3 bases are TGTGCCAGCAGTCTAACTAGGGGAGAAGTCTACACCTAC. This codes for CASSLTRGEVYTY.

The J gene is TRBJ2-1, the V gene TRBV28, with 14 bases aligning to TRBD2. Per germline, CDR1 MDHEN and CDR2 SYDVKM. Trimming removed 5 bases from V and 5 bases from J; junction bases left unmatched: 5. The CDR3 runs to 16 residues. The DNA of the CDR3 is TGTGCCAGCAGTAGAGAGGGACTAGCGGGGGACAATGAGCAGTTCTTC. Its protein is CASSREGLAGDNEQFF.

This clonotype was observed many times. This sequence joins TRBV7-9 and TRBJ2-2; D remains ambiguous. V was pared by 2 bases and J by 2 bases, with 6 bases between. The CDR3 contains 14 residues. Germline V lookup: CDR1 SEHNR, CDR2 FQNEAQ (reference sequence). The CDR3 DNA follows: TGTGCCAGCAGCTTAATACTTAACACCGGGGAGCTGTTTTTT. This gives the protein CASSLILNTGELFF.

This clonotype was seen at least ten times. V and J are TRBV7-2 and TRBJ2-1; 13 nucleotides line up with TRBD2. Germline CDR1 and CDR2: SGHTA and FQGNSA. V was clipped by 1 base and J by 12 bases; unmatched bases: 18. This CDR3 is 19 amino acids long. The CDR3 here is CASSLGIQLGLAGIDRQFF. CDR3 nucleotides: TGTGCCAGCAGCTTAGGAATCCAATTGGGACTAGCGGGAATCGACCGGCAGTTCTTC.

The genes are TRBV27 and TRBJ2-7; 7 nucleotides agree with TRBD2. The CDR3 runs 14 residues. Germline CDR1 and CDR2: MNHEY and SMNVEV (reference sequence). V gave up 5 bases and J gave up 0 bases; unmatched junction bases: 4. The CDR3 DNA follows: TGTGCCAGCAGTGCCCGGGACTACTCCTACGAGCAGTACTTC. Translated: CASSARDYSYEQYF.

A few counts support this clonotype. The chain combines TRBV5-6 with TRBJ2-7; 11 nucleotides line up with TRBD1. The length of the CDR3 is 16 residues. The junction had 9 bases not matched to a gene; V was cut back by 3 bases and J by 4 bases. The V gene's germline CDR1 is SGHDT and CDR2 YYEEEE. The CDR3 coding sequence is TGTGCCAGCAGCTGGACGGGACAGGGGGTTTCGTACGAGCAGTACTTC. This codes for CASSWTGQGVSYEQYF.

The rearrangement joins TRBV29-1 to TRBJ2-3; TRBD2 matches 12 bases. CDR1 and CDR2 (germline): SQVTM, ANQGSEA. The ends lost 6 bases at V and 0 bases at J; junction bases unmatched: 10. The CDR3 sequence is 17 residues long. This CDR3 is CSVPGLAGLISTDTQYF. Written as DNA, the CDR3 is TGCAGCGTCCCGGGACTAGCGGGTTTGATTAGCACAGATACGCAGTATTTT.

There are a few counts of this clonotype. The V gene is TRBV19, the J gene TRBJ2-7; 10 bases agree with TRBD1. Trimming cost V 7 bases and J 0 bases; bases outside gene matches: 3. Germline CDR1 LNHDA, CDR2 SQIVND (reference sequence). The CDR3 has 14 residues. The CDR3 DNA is TGTGCCAGTATGGGACAGGGGTCCTCCTACGAGCAGTACTTC. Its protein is CASMGQGSSYEQYF.

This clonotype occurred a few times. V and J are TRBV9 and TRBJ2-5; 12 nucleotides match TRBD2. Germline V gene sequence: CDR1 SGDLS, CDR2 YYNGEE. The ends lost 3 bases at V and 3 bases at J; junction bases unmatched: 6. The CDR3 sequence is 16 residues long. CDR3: CASSAPRLAGEETQYF. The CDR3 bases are TGTGCCAGCAGCGCGCCCCGACTAGCGGGAGAAGAGACCCAGTACTTC.

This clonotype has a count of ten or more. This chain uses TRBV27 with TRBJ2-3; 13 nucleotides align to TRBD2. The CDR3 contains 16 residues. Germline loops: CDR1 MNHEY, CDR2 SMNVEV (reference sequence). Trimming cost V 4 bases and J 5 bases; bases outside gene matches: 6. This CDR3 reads CASSSRTSGRKDTQYF. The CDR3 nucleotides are TGTGCCAGCAGTTCAAGGACTAGCGGGAGAAAAGATACGCAGTATTTT.

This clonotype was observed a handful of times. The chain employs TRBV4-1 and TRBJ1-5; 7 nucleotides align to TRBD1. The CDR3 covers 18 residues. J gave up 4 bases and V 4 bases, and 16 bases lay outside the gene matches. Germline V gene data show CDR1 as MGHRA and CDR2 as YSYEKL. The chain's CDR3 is CASSRSFEGALANQPQHF. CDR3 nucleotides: TGCGCCAGCAGCCGTTCTTTTGAGGGGGCTCTAGCAAATCAGCCCCAGCATTTT.

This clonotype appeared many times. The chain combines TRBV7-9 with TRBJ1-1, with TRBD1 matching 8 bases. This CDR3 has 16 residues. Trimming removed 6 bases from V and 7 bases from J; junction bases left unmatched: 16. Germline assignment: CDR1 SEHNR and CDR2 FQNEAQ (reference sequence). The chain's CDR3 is CASSLSLTGVGDEAFF. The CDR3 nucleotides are TGTGCCAGCAGTTTAAGCCTGACAGGGGTGGGGGATGAAGCTTTCTTT.

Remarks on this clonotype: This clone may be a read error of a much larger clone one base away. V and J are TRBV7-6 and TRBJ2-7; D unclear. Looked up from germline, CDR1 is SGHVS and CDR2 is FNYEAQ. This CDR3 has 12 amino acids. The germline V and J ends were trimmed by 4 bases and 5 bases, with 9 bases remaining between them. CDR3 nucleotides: TGTGCCAGCAGCTCACAGAGGAACGAGCAGTACTTC. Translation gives CASSSQRNEQYF. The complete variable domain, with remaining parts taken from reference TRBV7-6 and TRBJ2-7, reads GAGVSQSPRYKVTKRGQDVALRCDPISGHVSLYWYRQALGQGPEFLTYFNYEAQQDKSGLPNDRFSAERPEGSISTLTIQRTEQRDSAMYRCASSSQRNEQYFGPGTRLTVT.

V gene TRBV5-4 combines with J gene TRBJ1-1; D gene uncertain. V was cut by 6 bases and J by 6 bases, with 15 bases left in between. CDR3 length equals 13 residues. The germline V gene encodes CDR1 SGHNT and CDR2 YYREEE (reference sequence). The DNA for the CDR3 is TGTGCCAGCACCATTCAGAGAGGGTCTGAAGCTTTCTTT. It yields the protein CASTIQRGSEAFF.

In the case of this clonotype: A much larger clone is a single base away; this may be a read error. The CDR3 sequence is CARDSDNYGYTF. DNA of the CDR3: TGTGCCAGGGACAGCGATAACTATGGCTACACCTTC. This chain connects TRBV2 to TRBJ1-2; D may be TRBD1 (6 bases). CDR3 length: 12 residues. CDR1 and CDR2 from the germline V gene are SNHLY and FYNNEI. The V end lost 9 bases, the J end lost 1 base, and 9 bases lay between the germline ends.

CDR3 protein: CASSLGRSANYGYTF. The CDR3 nucleotides read TGTGCCAGCAGCTTAGGGCGATCAGCTAACTATGGCTACACCTTC. V is TRBV11-2 and J is TRBJ1-2; D not resolved. The V gene's germline CDR1 is SGHAT and CDR2 FQNNGV. The CDR3 totals 15 residues. The V and J ends lost 1 base and 0 bases respectively, with 9 bases between them.

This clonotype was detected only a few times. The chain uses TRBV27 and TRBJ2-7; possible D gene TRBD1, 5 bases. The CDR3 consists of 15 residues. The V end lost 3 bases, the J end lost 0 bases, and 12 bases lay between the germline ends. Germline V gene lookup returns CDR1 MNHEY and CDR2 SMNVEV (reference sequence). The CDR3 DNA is TGTGCCAGCAGTTTTCGACAGAAAAGCTCCTACGAGCAGTACTTC. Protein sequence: CASSFRQKSSYEQYF.